This T cell receptor beta chain was sequenced in a study of T cell changes during pregnancy in multiple sclerosis (dated by TCRdb to the late 2010s). With regard to the full study: The study examined how the T cell repertoire changed over the course of pregnancy in women with multiple sclerosis.

As concerns this clone: No cognate antigen has been identified for it. Base quality data are lacking; no much larger clone is found one base away.

The germline V gene provides CDR1 ENHRY and CDR2 SYGVKD. Measured from the cysteine to the phenylalanine, the CDR3 is 16 residues long. The sequence is cut down to CDR3 DNA, 48 bases in frame from base 1. The junction shows trimming of 0 bases on V and 0 bases on J, plus 10 bases between the germline ends. Library generation was performed with the immunoSEQ multiplex PCR assay. As stored in TCRdb, this immuneACCESS dataset retains in-frame rearrangements with V and J assigned. A fraction of the clones does not appear; measured against another copy, unresolved V genes explain less than half of the discrepancy, and the remainder lacks a known reason. The sample table contains around 92,000 clones; only one count was recorded for 80% to 95% of them. The top ten clones comprise less than 1% of the sample.

The sample in question was peripheral blood, obtained after pregnancy. The V and J genes are TRBV10-3 and TRBJ2-3; no D segment can be confidently identified. The TCR originated in a female donor with multiple sclerosis, enrolled in a pregnancy study. The CDR3 reads as follows: CAISESAGISTDTQYF. The DNA sequence reads TGTGCCATCAGTGAGTCGGCAGGCATTAGCACAGATACGCAGTATTTT.